These T cell receptor beta chains were read from a single sample in a study of relationships among human T cell subsets. MiXCR, run by TCRdb on the multiplex PCR reads, gives a single entry per CDR3 protein. The repertoire holds fewer than 2,500 distinct CDR3 sequences, with roughly 40% as singletons. The sequencing sample was made of activated T cells sorted from blood. The receptors here all came from a middle-aged man in good health. Both conserved end residues are part of each CDR3. Fields, in order: clone size, J gene, V gene, D gene, CDR3 protein, CDR3 DNA. The D gene is left open where the match is weak. Size values are once, few and many counts, or a class for expanded clones, and some rows have none.

NA,TRBJ2-7,TRBV10-2,TRBD1,CASSESNRGTYEQYF,TGCGCCAGCAGTGAGTCAAACAGGGGAACCTACGAGCAGTACTTC
few,TRBJ1-5,TRBV10-3,NA,CAISEGGSNQPQHF,TGTGCCATCAGTGAGGGGGGGAGCAATCAGCCCCAGCATTTT
medium-sized,TRBJ2-7,TRBV20-1,TRBD2,CSAISPSGSDEQYF,TGCAGTGCGATTTCCCCTAGCGGATCCGACGAGCAGTACTTC
few,TRBJ2-5,TRBV2,NA,CASSDAVSQETQYF,TGTGCCAGCAGTGATGCCGTCAGCCAAGAGACCCAGTACTTC
few,TRBJ1-5,TRBV11-2,NA,CASSPRIRGLGNQPQHF,TGTGCCAGCAGCCCTAGGATCCGGGGGTTAGGCAATCAGCCCCAGCATTTT
NA,TRBJ2-7,TRBV28,TRBD1,CASSLGQGTYEQYF,TGTGCCAGCAGCCTCGGACAGGGCACCTACGAGCAGTACTTC
NA,TRBJ2-7,TRBV7-9,TRBD2,CASSLAGTSGSEQYF,TGTGCCAGCAGTTTGGCCGGGACTAGCGGGAGCGAGCAGTACTTC
large,TRBJ1-1,TRBV14,NA,CASSQARFTEAFF,TGTGCCAGCAGCCAAGCAAGGTTCACTGAAGCTTTCTTT
NA,TRBJ2-1,TRBV12-3/TRBV12-4,TRBD2,CASSPGLAGGAYNEQFF,TGTGCCAGCAGTCCGGGACTAGCGGGAGGGGCGTACAATGAGCAGTTCTTC
once,TRBJ2-5,TRBV7-9,NA,CASSLDSGGGTQYF,TGTGCCAGCAGCTTAGACTCCGGTGGTGGGACCCAGTACTTC
few,TRBJ1-5,TRBV10-3,NA,CAISEGVGVQPQHF,TGTGCCATCAGTGAGGGGGTCGGGGTGCAGCCCCAGCATTTT
NA,TRBJ2-7,TRBV11-2,TRBD2,CASSYLAGVAYEQYF,TGTGCCAGCAGCTACCTAGCGGGAGTGGCCTACGAGCAGTACTTC
few,TRBJ1-3,TRBV14,TRBD1,CASSQEQGALGNTIYF,TGTGCCAGCAGCCAAGAACAGGGGGCGCTTGGAAACACCATATATTTT
medium-sized,TRBJ2-3,TRBV12-3/TRBV12-4,NA,CASTLGGTDGTQYF,TGTGCCAGCACTTTGGGCGGTACTGATGGTACGCAGTATTTT
NA,TRBJ2-1,TRBV7-9,TRBD2,CASSTSGGPYNEQFF,TGTGCCAGCAGTACGAGCGGGGGCCCCTACAATGAGCAGTTCTTC
NA,TRBJ2-7,TRBV27,NA,CASSPGPTRSSSYEQYF,TGTGCCAGCAGTCCGGGTCCGACGAGATCAAGCTCCTACGAGCAGTACTTC
NA,TRBJ2-2,TRBV12-3/TRBV12-4,NA,CASSALKIANTGELFF,TGTGCCAGCAGTGCGCTAAAGATCGCGAACACCGGGGAGCTGTTTTTT
once,TRBJ2-1,TRBV29-1,NA,CSADRYNEQFF,TGCAGCGCCGACAGATACAATGAGCAGTTCTTC
few,TRBJ1-2,TRBV27,TRBD1,CASRNPTIKGQAGYTF,TGTGCCAGCAGAAACCCGACCATCAAGGGACAGGCTGGCTACACCTTC
NA,TRBJ1-1,TRBV30,NA,CAWSVRQTEAFF,TGTGCCTGGAGTGTACGGCAAACTGAAGCTTTCTTT
few,TRBJ2-5,TRBV12-3/TRBV12-4,TRBD1,CASSLGGQGARETQYF,TGTGCCAGCAGTTTAGGGGGACAGGGGGCCCGAGAGACCCAGTACTTC
NA,TRBJ1-3,TRBV25-1,NA,CASSEGSRTSGNTIYF,TGTGCCAGCAGTGAGGGCAGTCGAACCTCTGGAAACACCATATATTTT
few,TRBJ2-5,TRBV20-1,NA,CSAILRAQETQYF,TGCAGTGCTATTTTAAGGGCCCAAGAGACCCAGTACTTC
NA,TRBJ2-5,TRBV6-6,NA,CASSYREWELRETQYF,TGTGCCAGCAGTTACCGGGAGTGGGAGCTGCGGGAGACCCAGTACTTC
few,TRBJ2-5,TRBV30,TRBD1,CAWGQGPRETQYF,TGTGCCTGGGGACAGGGCCCACGGGAGACCCAGTACTTC
NA,TRBJ2-1,TRBV12-5,NA,CASGLGTGGNEQFF,TGTGCTAGTGGTTTGGGTACCGGCGGCAATGAGCAGTTCTTC
NA,TRBJ1-1,TRBV29-1,NA,CSAVGWGINTEAFF,TGCAGCGCCGTGGGGTGGGGTATCAACACTGAAGCTTTCTTT
few,TRBJ2-7,TRBV11-2,TRBD2,CASSLMGLAGLYEQYF,TGTGCCAGCAGCTTAATGGGACTAGCGGGACTATACGAGCAGTACTTC
few,TRBJ2-1,TRBV12-3/TRBV12-4,NA,CASSRTTAYNEQFF,TGTGCCAGCAGTCGTACGACAGCATACAATGAGCAGTTCTTC
NA,TRBJ2-1,TRBV20-1,NA,CSANSPGSSSYNEQFF,TGCAGTGCTAATTCCCCTGGCTCCAGCTCCTACAATGAGCAGTTCTTC
few,TRBJ1-4,TRBV11-2,NA,CANSGLRRFPEKLFF,TGTGCCAACAGCGGCCTTAGGCGGTTCCCAGAAAAACTGTTTTTT
few,TRBJ2-7,TRBV6-1,NA,CASSPREGAREQYF,TGTGCCAGCAGCCCTAGGGAGGGGGCGCGAGAGCAGTACTTC
NA,TRBJ1-1,TRBV29-1,TRBD1,CSAGQGRGTTEAFF,TGCAGCGCCGGACAGGGCCGTGGGACCACTGAAGCTTTCTTT
few,TRBJ2-1,TRBV28,NA,CASRHSGGFYNEQFF,TGTGCCAGCAGACATAGCGGAGGATTCTACAATGAGCAGTTCTTC
NA,TRBJ2-1,TRBV6-5,NA,CASSYSRELVYNEQFF,TGTGCCAGCAGTTACAGTCGGGAGTTGGTCTACAATGAGCAGTTCTTC
few,TRBJ1-2,TRBV28,TRBD1,CASSLGGTGYGYTF,TGTGCCAGCAGTTTAGGGGGGACAGGGTACGGCTACACCTTC
NA,TRBJ2-5,TRBV2,NA,CASSVQVQETQYF,TGTGCCAGCAGTGTACAGGTTCAAGAGACCCAGTACTTC